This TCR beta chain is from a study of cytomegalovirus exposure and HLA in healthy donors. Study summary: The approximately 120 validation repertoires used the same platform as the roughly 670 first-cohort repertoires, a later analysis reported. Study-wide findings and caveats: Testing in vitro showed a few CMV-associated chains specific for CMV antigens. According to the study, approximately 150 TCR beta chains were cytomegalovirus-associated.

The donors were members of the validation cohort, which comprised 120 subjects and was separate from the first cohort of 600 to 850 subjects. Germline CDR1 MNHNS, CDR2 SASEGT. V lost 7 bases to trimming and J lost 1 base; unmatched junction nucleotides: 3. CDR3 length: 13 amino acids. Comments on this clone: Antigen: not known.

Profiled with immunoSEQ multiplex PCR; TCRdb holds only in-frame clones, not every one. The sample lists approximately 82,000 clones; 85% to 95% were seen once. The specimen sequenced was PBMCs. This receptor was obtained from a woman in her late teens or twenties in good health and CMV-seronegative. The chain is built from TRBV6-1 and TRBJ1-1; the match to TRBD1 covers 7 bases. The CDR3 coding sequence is TGTGCCAGCATGAGACAGGGGAACACTGAAGCTTTCTTT. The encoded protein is CASMRQGNTEAFF.